These T cell receptor beta chains were read from a single sample in a study of cytomegalovirus exposure and HLA in healthy donors. Profiled with immunoSEQ multiplex PCR; TCRdb holds only in-frame clones, not every one. The table lists approximately 190,000 clones, about two thirds of them singletons. The material sequenced was PBMCs. The receptors originated from a man aged 40-50 years in good health and CMV-seropositive. Each CDR3 is given with its conserved first and last residue. Each record gives: D gene, clone size, V gene, J gene, CDR3 DNA, CDR3 protein. D genes are given only for firm matches. Not every row has a clone size; where given, it reads once, few, many or a size class.

D: TRBD1; size: -; V: TRBV5-4; J: TRBJ2-7; DNA: TGTGCCAGCAGCTTGGCGGGACAGGGGGACGAGCAGTACTTC; CDR3: CASSLAGQGDEQYF
D: TRBD2; size: -; V: TRBV6-5; J: TRBJ2-5; DNA: TGTGCCAGCAGTTACTCGGGAGCGGGGGGCAGGACCCAGTACTTC; CDR3: CASSYSGAGGRTQYF
D: -; size: -; V: TRBV5-1; J: TRBJ2-3; DNA: TGCGCCAGCAGCTTGGGTAGGAGGTTCCTTTCTAAGAGCACAGATACGCAGTATTTT; CDR3: CASSLGRRFLSKSTDTQYF
D: TRBD1; size: -; V: TRBV10-3; J: TRBJ1-4; DNA: TGTGCCATCAGTGACTTTGGACAGGGGTTTGAAAAACTGTTTTTT; CDR3: CAISDFGQGFEKLFF
D: TRBD1; size: -; V: TRBV4-1; J: TRBJ1-4; DNA: TGCGCCAGCAGCCCCGGGACAGGGTATGAAAAACTGTTTTTT; CDR3: CASSPGTGYEKLFF
D: -; size: -; V: TRBV5-8; J: TRBJ1-2; DNA: TGTGCCAGCAGCCCGAGCGGACCGGGAAACTATGGCTACACCTTC; CDR3: CASSPSGPGNYGYTF
D: -; size: -; V: TRBV5-6; J: TRBJ1-1; DNA: TGTGCCAGCAGCTTGAGCGGCAGCAACACTGAAGCTTTCTTT; CDR3: CASSLSGSNTEAFF
D: -; size: -; V: TRBV4-3; J: TRBJ2-3; DNA: TGCGCCAGCAGCCAAGATCAGAACAGTCCAACGCAGTATTTT; CDR3: CASSQDQNSPTQYF
D: -; size: -; V: TRBV10-3; J: TRBJ2-2; DNA: TGTGCCATCAGGATACTAGCTGCGAACACCGGGGAGCTGTTTTTT; CDR3: CAIRILAANTGELFF
D: TRBD1; size: few; V: TRBV6-5; J: TRBJ1-1; DNA: TGTGCCAGCATCTCGACAGGGGTGAGGGAAGCTTTCTTT; CDR3: CASISTGVREAFF
D: TRBD2; size: -; V: TRBV9; J: TRBJ2-1; DNA: TGTGCCAGCAGCGTAGCCGCCCGGGGGGATCGGGATGAGCAGTTCTTC; CDR3: CASSVAARGDRDEQFF
D: TRBD1; size: -; V: TRBV27; J: TRBJ2-7; DNA: TGTGCCAGCAGTTCACTAGGACAGGGGAGGTACGAGCAGTACTTC; CDR3: CASSSLGQGRYEQYF
D: TRBD2; size: -; V: TRBV19; J: TRBJ2-3; DNA: TGTGCCACGTTTAGCGGGGGGAGCCCCTATACGCAGTATTTT; CDR3: CATFSGGSPYTQYF